Detailed here is one TCR beta chain. This sample is part of a study of technical replicates of blood from a few donors. The CDR3 has 15 residues. V lost 4 bases to trimming and J lost 8 bases; unmatched junction nucleotides: 8. Germline CDR1 SGHRS, CDR2 YFSETQ. Using immunoSEQ multiplex PCR, the repertoire was profiled, and TCRdb retains in-frame clones only, with some absent. In the table there are roughly 60,000 clones, over 90% of which are singletons. The clonotype comes from a human donor in good health. Some clones in this sample may be carry-over from other donors' samples. This chain links TRBV5-1 with TRBJ2-3; TRBD2 agrees at 12 bases. Sequenced: PBMCs. CDR3 sequence: CASSPLAGGQGTQYF. The CDR3 DNA reads as TGCGCCAGCAGCCCACTAGCGGGGGGCCAAGGTACGCAGTATTTT.